These T cell receptor beta chains were read from a single sample in a study of shared clonotypes between healthy human individuals. TCRdb's copy holds only in-frame clones and misses some; the assay was immunoSEQ multiplex PCR. The sample consists of roughly 500,000 clones, almost 97% of them appearing once. The sample taken for sequencing was naive CD4+ T cells sorted from blood. The receptors come from a woman under 40 in good health. The CDR3 runs from the conserved cysteine through the conserved F or W. A D gene is named only where the DNA matches it firmly. Clone size is stated in some rows and not others, as once, few, many or a class when expanded.

. | . | TRBJ1-6 | TRBV27 | CASSSRPDSPLHF | TGTGCCAGCAGTTCTCGACCGGATTCACCCCTCCACTTT
. | . | TRBJ2-1 | TRBV4-1 | CASSRLSDTFYNEQFF | TGCGCCAGCAGCCGTCTATCGGATACTTTCTACAATGAGCAGTTCTTC
. | TRBD1 | TRBJ1-1 | TRBV27 | CASSTRDRGNTEAFF | TGTGCCAGCAGTACACGCGACAGGGGGAACACTGAAGCTTTCTTT
. | . | TRBJ2-5 | TRBV5-1 | CASSLEGQETQYF | TGCGCCAGCAGCTTGGAAGGGCAAGAGACCCAGTACTTC
. | TRBD2 | TRBJ2-7 | TRBV5-1 | CASSLARGLAGDEQYF | TGCGCCAGCAGCTTGGCCAGAGGACTAGCGGGAGACGAGCAGTACTTC
. | . | TRBJ2-3 | TRBV28 | CASSLRASTDTQYF | TGTGCCAGCAGTTTACGGGCTAGCACAGATACGCAGTATTTT
. | . | TRBJ1-2 | TRBV7-8 | CASSQSRGLDGYTF | TGTGCCAGCAGCCAATCGCGGGGGTTGGATGGCTACACCTTC
. | . | TRBJ2-6 | TRBV28 | CASQFAAGRGTGANVLTF | TGTGCCAGCCAATTCGCGGCGGGTAGGGGAACTGGGGCCAACGTCCTGACTTTC
. | TRBD1 | TRBJ1-2 | TRBV5-1 | CASSLEGQANYGYTF | TGCGCCAGCAGCTTGGAGGGACAGGCTAACTATGGCTACACCTTC
. | TRBD2 | TRBJ2-3 | TRBV4-2 | CASSPLAGGSDTQYF | TGTGCCAGCAGCCCCCTAGCGGGAGGATCCGATACGCAGTATTTT
once | TRBD1 | TRBJ2-2 | TRBV6-5 | CASSFDRGNTGELFF | TGTGCCAGCAGTTTCGACAGGGGGAACACCGGGGAGCTGTTTTTT
. | TRBD2 | TRBJ2-7 | TRBV27 | CASSLNPTVLAGSYEQYF | TGTGCCAGCAGTTTAAACCCCACCGTATTAGCGGGTTCCTACGAGCAGTACTTC
. | . | TRBJ2-7 | TRBV10-3 | CAIRTTENLREQYF | TGTGCCATCAGAACGACGGAGAACCTACGCGAGCAGTACTTC
once | . | TRBJ2-1 | TRBV19 | CASSIPRSEQFF | TGTGCCAGTAGTATACCAAGGAGCGAGCAGTTCTTC
. | . | TRBJ1-5 | TRBV21-1 | CASSKVLGRREFLPQHF | TGTGCCAGCAGCAAAGTGCTCGGGAGGAGGGAATTTCTGCCCCAGCATTTT
. | . | TRBJ1-1 | TRBV7-3 | CASSPDGTEAFF | TGTGCCAGCAGCCCCGATGGCACTGAAGCTTTCTTT
. | TRBD1 | TRBJ2-6 | TRBV19 | CASSDRVVSGANVLTF | TGTGCCAGTAGCGACAGGGTGGTTAGTGGGGCCAACGTCCTGACTTTC
. | TRBD2 | TRBJ2-2 | TRBV5-1 | CASKRTSGRSGELFF | TGCGCCAGCAAGCGGACTAGCGGGAGGTCCGGGGAGCTGTTTTTT
. | . | TRBJ1-4 | TRBV6-5 | CASRRAGSTNEKLFF | TGTGCCAGCAGACGGGCAGGGTCGACTAATGAAAAACTGTTTTTT
. | . | TRBJ2-3 | TRBV7-2 | CASSSGRRTDTQYF | TGTGCCAGCAGCTCCGGGAGACGCACAGATACGCAGTATTTT
. | TRBD2 | TRBJ2-5 | TRBV5-1 | CASSLGLAGPGYQETQYF | TGCGCCAGCAGCTTGGGCCTAGCGGGACCTGGCTACCAAGAGACCCAGTACTTC
. | . | TRBJ2-7 | TRBV10-1 | CASRPGGSSYEQYF | TGCGCCAGCAGACCGGGGGGCTCTTCCTACGAGCAGTACTTC
. | TRBD2 | TRBJ2-5 | TRBV12-5 | CASGSGLAGVETQYF | TGTGCTAGTGGTTCCGGACTAGCGGGAGTAGAGACCCAGTACTTC
once | TRBD1 | TRBJ1-1 | TRBV2 | CAEGQGVTEAFF | TGTGCCGAAGGACAGGGGGTTACTGAAGCTTTCTTT
. | . | TRBJ2-7 | TRBV5-1 | CASSLVKDGESSYEQYF | TGCGCCAGCAGCTTGGTCAAGGACGGGGAGAGCTCCTACGAGCAGTACTTC
. | TRBD2 | TRBJ2-3 | TRBV5-4 | CASNPGLAADTQYF | TGTGCCAGCAACCCGGGACTAGCGGCAGATACGCAGTATTTT
. | TRBD1 | TRBJ2-7 | TRBV11-2 | CASSLRGGTGAYEQYF | TGTGCCAGCAGCTTAAGGGGGGGGACAGGGGCGTACGAGCAGTACTTC
once | TRBD2 | TRBJ2-7 | TRBV10-3 | CAISPNIAGAPYEQYF | TGTGCCATCAGTCCTAATATAGCGGGAGCCCCCTACGAGCAGTACTTC
. | . | TRBJ2-7 | TRBV6-1 | CASSEGGPYEQYF | TGTGCCAGCAGTGAGGGAGGCCCCTACGAGCAGTACTTC
. | . | TRBJ1-1 | TRBV5-1 | CASSLIGAWQNTEAFF | TGCGCCAGCAGCTTGATCGGGGCGTGGCAGAACACTGAAGCTTTCTTT
. | . | TRBJ2-5 | TRBV7-8 | CASLWRQGQETQYF | TGTGCCAGCCTATGGCGGCAGGGGCAAGAGACCCAGTACTTC
. | TRBD2 | TRBJ2-7 | TRBV5-4 | CASSLVLAGFNEQYF | TGTGCCAGCAGCTTGGTACTAGCGGGATTCAACGAGCAGTACTTC
. | . | TRBJ1-1 | TRBV30 | CAWSLKGNTEAFF | TGTGCCTGGAGTTTAAAGGGGAACACTGAAGCTTTCTTT
once | TRBD2 | TRBJ2-5 | TRBV7-8 | CASSSLPTSGRETQYF | TGTGCCAGCAGCTCACTGCCGACTAGCGGGAGAGAGACCCAGTACTTC
. | TRBD2 | TRBJ2-7 | TRBV19 | CASSRGLAGTYEQYF | TGTGCCAGTAGTCGAGGACTAGCGGGAACCTACGAGCAGTACTTC
. | TRBD1 | TRBJ1-6 | TRBV27 | CASSFSRGQRADNSPLHF | TGTGCCAGCAGTTTTTCTCGGGGACAGAGGGCTGATAATTCACCCCTCCACTTT
few | . | TRBJ2-5 | TRBV27 | CASGPGAGRLRETQYF | TGTGCCAGCGGCCCGGGGGCGGGGCGGTTAAGAGAGACCCAGTACTTC
. | . | TRBJ2-7 | TRBV21-1 | CASSKRESSYEQYF | TGTGCCAGCAGCAAGCGGGAGAGCTCCTACGAGCAGTACTTC
. | . | TRBJ2-5 | TRBV5-8 | CASSLFWGQETQYF | TGTGCCAGCAGCTTGTTCTGGGGACAAGAGACCCAGTACTTC
. | TRBD1 | TRBJ1-1 | TRBV6-1 | CASSPGAGGDEAFF | TGTGCCAGCAGCCCTGGGGCAGGGGGGGATGAAGCTTTCTTT
. | . | TRBJ1-5 | TRBV28 | CASSLAGNSNQPQHF | TGTGCCAGCAGTTTAGCAGGGAATAGCAATCAGCCCCAGCATTTT
. | TRBD1 | TRBJ1-5 | TRBV19 | CTSRIFGTGVNNQPQHF | TGTACCAGTAGGATATTCGGGACAGGGGTTAACAATCAGCCCCAGCATTTT
. | . | TRBJ2-7 | TRBV7-9 | CASSPNYEQYF | TGTGCCAGCAGCCCCAACTACGAGCAGTACTTC
once | TRBD1 | TRBJ1-5 | TRBV7-8 | CASSSRPGTANQPQHF | TGTGCCAGCAGCTCACGGCCCGGGACAGCTAATCAGCCCCAGCATTTT
. | . | TRBJ1-5 | TRBV5-5 | CASSLGPVSNQPQHF | TGTGCCAGCAGCTTGGGGCCAGTGAGCAATCAGCCCCAGCATTTT
. | . | TRBJ2-7 | TRBV19 | CATSGGRSSSYEQYF | TGTGCCACCAGTGGGGGCAGGAGCAGCTCCTACGAGCAGTACTTC
. | TRBD2 | TRBJ2-3 | TRBV5-5 | CASSLSTSGGPWTQYF | TGTGCCAGCAGCTTGAGCACTAGCGGGGGTCCGTGGACGCAGTATTTT
. | . | TRBJ1-1 | TRBV19 | CASSVRENTEAFF | TGTGCCAGTAGTGTACGGGAGAACACTGAAGCTTTCTTT
. | TRBD2 | TRBJ2-7 | TRBV28 | CARGGGGAGEFYEQYF | TGTGCCCGCGGTGGGGGGGGAGCGGGAGAATTCTACGAGCAGTACTTC
. | . | TRBJ2-3 | TRBV5-1 | CASSRADASTDTQYF | TGCGCCAGCAGCCGCGCCGACGCTAGCACAGATACGCAGTATTTT
. | . | TRBJ1-3 | TRBV27 | CASRSRVGNTIYF | TGTGCCAGCAGATCCAGGGTTGGAAACACCATATATTTT
. | . | TRBJ2-7 | TRBV28 | CASTSGGAASQSSYEQYF | TGTGCCAGCACCAGCGGCGGGGCCGCCAGCCAAAGCTCCTACGAGCAGTACTTC
. | TRBD1 | TRBJ1-2 | TRBV15 | CATSRAGTGLGGDYGYTF | TGTGCCACCAGCAGGGCCGGGACAGGGTTGGGCGGGGACTATGGCTACACCTTC
. | . | TRBJ2-1 | TRBV6-5 | CASSPRTTVNEQFF | TGTGCCAGCAGTCCTCGGACTACCGTTAATGAGCAGTTCTTC
. | TRBD1 | TRBJ1-1 | TRBV5-4 | CASSLVDRESTEAFF | TGTGCCAGCAGCTTAGTGGACAGGGAGTCCACTGAAGCTTTCTTT